The next 29 T cell receptor beta chains were all read from a single sample in a study of blood T cell repertoires in COVID-19. The table came from immunoSEQ multiplex PCR; TCRdb's copy has only in-frame clones and leaves some out. The sample holds over 95,000 clones; roughly 82% are singletons and the top ten take under 9.5%. What was sequenced was peripheral blood. These receptors were collected from a woman in her thirties or forties with acute or convalescent COVID-19.

The chain combines TRBV30 with TRBJ1-6; 7 bases are a match to TRBD1. CDR3 length: 15 amino acids. V shed 4 bases, J shed 6 bases, and the junction held 9 bases outside the gene matches. CDR1 and CDR2 (germline): GTSNPN, SVGIG (reference sequence). The CDR3 sequence: CAWTDTGAGNSPLHF. In DNA, the CDR3 is TGTGCCTGGACTGATACAGGGGCCGGTAATTCACCCCTCCACTTT.

The rearrangement uses TRBV4-1 and TRBJ1-4, with 9 nucleotides matching TRBD1. The germline V gene encodes CDR1 MGHRA and CDR2 YSYEKL. This CDR3 has 15 residues. The V gene end was trimmed by 3 bases and the J gene end by 6 bases; junction bases not matched to a gene: 5. The CDR3: CASSQDTGGYEKLFF. The CDR3 region has the DNA TGCGCCAGCAGCCAGGACACAGGGGGCTATGAAAAACTGTTTTTT.

CDR3 region: CASSKTGGNSPLHF. CDR3 nucleotides: TGTGCCAGCAGTAAGACAGGAGGTAATTCACCCCTCCACTTT. The chain recombines TRBV6-2 or TRBV6-3 with TRBJ1-6; possibly TRBD1 for D (6 bases). The V end was cut by 5 bases, the J end by 6 bases, with 11 bases between. CDR1 and CDR2 (germline): MNHEY, SVGEGT. The CDR3 extends over 14 amino acids.

This chain joins TRBV30 and TRBJ1-1, with D tentatively TRBD1 (5 bases). Looked up from germline, CDR1 is GTSNPN and CDR2 is SVGIG (reference sequence). V lost 0 bases and J 2 bases, leaving 16 bases between the germline ends. This CDR3 contains 16 residues. The CDR3 sequence: CAWSVLRRGSNTEAFF. The CDR3 nucleotides read TGTGCCTGGAGTGTCCTCCGGAGGGGCTCTAACACTGAAGCTTTCTTT. The full variable domain, in which reference TRBV30 and TRBJ1-1 provide the parts outside the CDR3, is SQTIHQWPATLVQPVGSPLSLECTVEGTSNPNLYWYRQAAGRGLQLLFYSVGIGQISSEVPQNLSASRPQDRQFILSSKKLLLSDSGFYLCAWSVLRRGSNTEAFFGQGTRLTVV.

The chain employs TRBV6-2 or TRBV6-3 and TRBJ2-7; 9 positions match TRBD1. Germline CDR1 is MNHEY and CDR2 is SVGEGT. The trim removed 0 bases at V and 6 bases at J, leaving 6 bases unmatched. This CDR3 contains 15 residues. The CDR3 coding sequence is TGTGCCAGCAGTTACTCGACAGGGGGAAGGACCGAGCAGTACTTC. Translated, it gives CASSYSTGGRTEQYF.

This clone has only one observation. The chain links TRBV19 to TRBJ1-5; D not certain. This CDR3 is 13 amino acids long. V dropped 6 bases and J dropped 5 bases, with 11 bases sitting between them. Looked up from germline, CDR1 is LNHDA and CDR2 is SQIVND (reference sequence). CDR3 nucleotide sequence: TGTGCCAGTAGACGGGGAATTGATCAGCCCCAGCATTTT. This gives the protein CASRRGIDQPQHF.

This sequence joins TRBV7-8 and TRBJ1-3; 7 bases map to TRBD1. The CDR3 sequence is 15 residues long. Trimming removed 1 base from V and 3 bases from J; junction bases left unmatched: 3. Germline values: CDR1 SGHVS, CDR2 FQNEAQ. DNA of the CDR3: TGTGCCAGCAGCTTAGGACAGGGCTATGGAAACACCATATATTTT. Its protein is CASSLGQGYGNTIYF.

The chain couples TRBV9 to TRBJ2-1, with D possibly being TRBD2 (5 bases). Trimming pared 0 bases from V and 8 bases from J, leaving 15 bases between. CDR3 length: 15 amino acids. Germline values: CDR1 SGDLS, CDR2 YYNGEE. As DNA, the CDR3 is TGTGCCAGCAGCGTAGACCTAGCAGAAGAAGATGAGCAGTTCTTC. Translating it yields CASSVDLAEEDEQFF. Together with reference TRBV9 and TRBJ2-1, the CDR3 gives the full variable domain: DSGVTQTPKHLITATGQRVTLRCSPRSGDLSVYWYQQSLDQGLQFLIQYYNGEERAKGNILERFSAQQFPDLHSELNLSSLELGDSALYFCASSVDLAEEDEQFFGPGTRLTVL.

The chain uses TRBV7-8 and TRBJ1-6; perhaps TRBD1 as D (6 bases). Germline V gene lookup returns CDR1 SGHVS and CDR2 FQNEAQ. The CDR3 has 14 amino acids. The ends were cut back, 1 base at V and 8 bases at J, with 9 bases in the middle. The CDR3 nucleotides read TGTGCCAGCAGCTTAGGGGGGCGGGATTCACCCCTCCACTTT. Amino acid sequence: CASSLGGRDSPLHF.

The genes are TRBV30 and TRBJ1-6, with TRBD1 matching 7 bases. The CDR3 sequence is 14 residues long. CDR1 is GTSNPN and CDR2 is SVGIG in the germline V gene (reference sequence). The DNA of the CDR3 is TGTGCGTGTTCCCAGGGACAGAAAAATTCACCCCTCCACTTT. Translated: CACSQGQKNSPLHF.

This clone appeared once. The chain joins TRBV23-1 to TRBJ1-2; 9 nucleotides line up with TRBD1. TRBV23-1 is annotated as an ORF whose role is uncertain. The V segment lost 3 bases and the J segment 5 bases; nucleotides outside the gene matches: 10. The length of the CDR3 is 16 residues. The CDR3 nucleotides read TGCGCCAGCAGTCAGCCACGCCGGGACAGGGATTATGGCTACACCTTC. It yields the protein CASSQPRRDRDYGYTF.

A few counts support this clone. CDR3: CASSYGGSTWNTEAFF. The CDR3 DNA reads TGTGCCAGTAGTTACGGGGGTTCGACATGGAACACTGAAGCTTTCTTT. The chain has TRBV19 and TRBJ1-1, with D possibly being TRBD1 (5 bases). Germline assignment: CDR1 LNHDA and CDR2 SQIVND (reference sequence). The CDR3 spans 16 residues. Trimming left V 5 bases short and J 1 base short, with 17 bases between.

This clone showed up just once. The chain has TRBV12-5 and TRBJ2-2, with 8 bases matching TRBD1. This CDR3 region has 13 residues. The germline V gene has CDR1 LGHNT and CDR2 FRNRAP. The V gene end was trimmed by 4 bases and the J gene end by 6 bases; junction bases not matched to a gene: 1. CDR3 sequence reads: CASGSQGAGELFF. CDR3 bases: TGTGCTAGTGGTTCACAGGGGGCCGGGGAGCTGTTTTTT.

This chain connects TRBV4-3 to TRBJ2-3, with 11 bases fitting TRBD2. V gave up 1 base and J gave up 4 bases; unmatched junction bases: 4. The V gene's germline CDR1 is LGHNA and CDR2 YSLEER. The CDR3 contains 16 residues. For the CDR3, the DNA is TGCGCCAGCAGCCAAGGCCCTAGCGGGGGGCCAGATACGCAGTATTTT. Translation: CASSQGPSGGPDTQYF.

The chain employs TRBV7-2 and TRBJ2-1, with TRBD2 matching over 7 bases. The trim removed 5 bases at V and 2 bases at J, leaving 6 bases unmatched. The CDR3 extends over 15 amino acids. Germline loops: CDR1 SGHTA, CDR2 FQGNSA. The CDR3 here is CASSPPGGPYNEQFF. In nucleotides, the CDR3 is TGTGCCAGCAGCCCCCCGGGGGGACCCTACAATGAGCAGTTCTTC.

The chain combines TRBV15 with TRBJ1-1; 10 bases align to TRBD1. There are 16 residues in the CDR3. The ends lost 0 bases at V and 4 bases at J; junction bases unmatched: 5. Germline V gene lookup returns CDR1 LNHNV and CDR2 YYDKDF (reference sequence). CDR3 nucleotides: TGTGCCACCAGCAGAGAAGGGACAGGGGCGTTCACTGAAGCTTTCTTT. It is translated as CATSREGTGAFTEAFF.

The gene calls are TRBV20-1 and TRBJ2-2, with 9 positions matching TRBD2. Germline CDR1 is DFQATT and CDR2 is SNEGSKA (reference sequence). The junction had 16 bases not matched to a gene; V was cut back by 3 bases and J by 8 bases. The CDR3 consists of 17 residues. CDR3 DNA sequence: TGCAGTGCTAGTAGTTCTGTTGGCGGGGGGGCGCGTGGGGAGCTGTTTTTT. It encodes CSASSSVGGGARGELFF.

This CDR3 reads CASSERQGRSGANVLTF. The CDR3 coding sequence is TGTGCCAGCAGTGAGCGACAGGGACGCTCTGGGGCCAACGTCCTGACTTTC. This chain connects TRBV2 to TRBJ2-6; 7 positions agree with TRBD1. CDR3 length: 17 amino acids. With 3 bases clipped from V and 0 bases from J, the junction kept 5 bases outside the gene matches. Germline assignment: CDR1 SNHLY and CDR2 FYNNEI.

The chain is built from TRBV7-6 and TRBJ2-7, with a tentative D call TRBD1 (5 bases). V gave up 4 bases and J gave up 2 bases, with 12 bases separating them. The germline V gene encodes CDR1 SGHVS and CDR2 FNYEAQ. The CDR3 loop spans 14 amino acids. In DNA form, the CDR3 reads TGTGCCAGCAGCTCCTCCCGACAGCCCTACGAGCAGTACTTC. Translation: CASSSSRQPYEQYF.

The chain combines TRBV2 with TRBJ1-6; TRBD1 matches at 8 bases. From germline, CDR1 is SNHLY and CDR2 FYNNEI. J was trimmed by 6 bases and V by 4 bases; bases with no gene match: 2. This CDR3 spans 14 amino acids. The CDR3 loop reads CASSGDRLNSPLHF. The CDR3 nucleotides are TGTGCCAGCAGTGGGGACAGGCTTAATTCACCCCTCCACTTT.

V is TRBV27 and J is TRBJ1-6; TRBD1 is a possible D gene (6 bases). This CDR3 is built from 13 residues. CDR1 and CDR2 (germline): MNHEY, SMNVEV (reference sequence). V was pared by 4 bases and J by 7 bases, with 8 bases between. The CDR3 DNA is TGTGCCAGCAGTTCCACAGGGAATTCACCCCTCCACTTT. This sequence encodes CASSSTGNSPLHF.

This clone was counted between two and nine times. The V and J genes are TRBV15 and TRBJ1-2, with D possibly TRBD1 on 5 matching bases. The CDR3 loop spans 15 amino acids. The germline V gene encodes CDR1 LNHNV and CDR2 YYDKDF (reference sequence). Trimming cost V 0 bases and J 8 bases, with 16 bases left between them. The CDR3 DNA reads as TGTGCCACCAGCAGAGAGTGGGGCAGGGAAGACGGCTACACCTTC. This codes for CATSREWGREDGYTF.

The J gene is TRBJ1-2, the V gene TRBV3-1 (or the pseudogene TRBV3-2); D possibly corresponds to TRBD1 (6 bases). Trimming stripped 2 bases from V and 6 bases from J, with 10 bases between. The germline CDR1 and CDR2 sequences are LGHDT and YNNKEL (reference sequence). The CDR3 has 13 residues. The CDR3 bases are TGTGCCAGCAGCCAATGGGACACAGATGGCTACACCTTC. This codes for CASSQWDTDGYTF.

V is TRBV5-6 and J is TRBJ1-5, with D maybe TRBD1 (6 bases). CDR1 is SGHDT, CDR2 YYEEEE, per germline. The CDR3 contains 13 residues. The V end lost 4 bases, the J end lost 7 bases, and 12 bases lay between the germline ends. The CDR3 DNA sequence: TGTGCCAGCAGCCGGGGGGCGAGCCAGCCCCAGCATTTT. Protein sequence: CASSRGASQPQHF.

This clone was observed a handful of times. Other nucleotide sequences from this sample produce the same CDR3. The chain is built from TRBV27 and TRBJ2-3; D remains unclear. This CDR3 comprises 14 residues. The germline gives CDR1 MNHEY, CDR2 SMNVEV (reference sequence). Trimming pared 8 bases from V and 3 bases from J, leaving 15 bases between. DNA of the CDR3: TGTGCCAGCGCCCGGCAGGTGGTGACAGATACGCAGTATTTT. Its protein product is CASARQVVTDTQYF.

This clone has a single count. The V gene is TRBV6-2 or TRBV6-3, the J gene TRBJ2-7; D ambiguous. The length of the CDR3 is 16 residues. CDR1 and CDR2 from the germline V gene are MNHEY and SVGEGT. V lost 0 bases and J lost 0, with 12 bases in between. DNA for the CDR3: TGTGCCAGCAGTTACTCGATCGCGAGGAGCTCCTACGAGCAGTACTTC. This gives the protein CASSYSIARSSYEQYF.

The chain recombines TRBV12-3 or TRBV12-4 with TRBJ1-6; D is ambiguous. The CDR3 contains 13 residues. V lost 3 bases and J lost 7, with 7 bases in between. CDR3 amino acids: CASSFEENSPLHF. The CDR3 nucleotides are TGTGCCAGCAGTTTTGAGGAGAATTCACCCCTCCACTTT.

This clone was picked up one time. Being one base from a much bigger clone, this may be a read error. The same CDR3 is also encoded by other DNA sequences in this sample. This chain joins TRBV3-1 (or the pseudogene TRBV3-2) and TRBJ2-2; 7 bases align to TRBD1. The V gene's germline CDR1 is LGHDT and CDR2 YNNKEL (reference sequence). V lost 4 bases and J lost 1; bases outside the gene matches: 3. The CDR3 totals 15 residues. This CDR3 reads CASSPWDRNTGELFF. The CDR3, as DNA: TGTGCCAGCAGCCCGTGGGACAGGAACACCGGGGAGCTGTTTTTT.

This clone was seen once. CDR3 in DNA: TGTGCCAGCAGCTCTAAGGGGCGGGAGCGGGGTTATGAGCAGTTCTTC. It is translated as CASSSKGRERGYEQFF. The V gene is TRBV7-2, the J gene TRBJ2-1; 7 positions match TRBD2. This CDR3 is 16 amino acids long. Germline lookup yields CDR1 SGHTA and CDR2 FQGNSA. After removal of 4 bases from V and 8 bases from J, the junction contained 14 bases not matched to a gene. The whole variable domain, filled in from reference TRBV7-2 and TRBJ2-1, reads GAGVSQSPSNKVTEKGKDVELRCDPISGHTALYWYRQSLGQGLEFLIYFQGNSAPDKSGLPSDRFSAERTGGSVSTLTIQRTQQEDSAVYLCASSSKGRERGYEQFFGPGTRLTVL.